Following are 11 T cell receptor beta chains from one sample sequenced in a study of CD8 T cells in ankylosing spondylitis (dated by TCRdb to about 2017). The library was made by 5' RACE. TCRdb shows the sequencer as Illumina HiSeq 2500. TCRdb trimmed the raw reads at Q25, called clones with MiXCR and kept productive beta chains. Each CDR3 protein appears once, grouped with its most common genes and DNA. The sample table records 300,000 to 400,000 distinct CDR3 sequences; roughly 11% of these occur just once. Clones ranked in the top ten supply 9.1% of the sample. The sample comprised blood, either unsorted or a sorted T cell fraction (not recorded which). The receptor set was obtained from a female donor with ankylosing spondylitis or in good health (not recorded which).

This clonotype was counted at least ten times. The chain combines TRBV27 with TRBJ2-3; D call uncertain. Germline CDR1 MNHEY, CDR2 SMNVEV (reference sequence). The CDR3 runs to 15 residues. Trimming cost V 2 bases and J 0 bases, with 9 bases left between them. In DNA form, the CDR3 reads TGTGCCAGCAGTTTAACGGAATCTAGCACAGATACGCAGTATTTT. This translates into CASSLTESSTDTQYF.

This clonotype has a count of ten or more. V usage is TRBV15 and J usage is TRBJ2-2, with 10 bases fitting TRBD1. Germline assignment: CDR1 LNHNV and CDR2 YYDKDF (reference sequence). V was pared by 4 bases and J by 5 bases, with 10 bases of the junction left unmatched. The CDR3 is made up of 17 amino acids. CDR3 sequence reads: CATSTRPTGGSTGELFF. The CDR3 DNA reads as TGTGCCACCAGCACAAGACCGACAGGGGGCTCAACCGGGGAGCTGTTTTTT.

The genes are TRBV5-5 and TRBJ2-7; D remains ambiguous. Germline V CDR1 and CDR2: SGHKS, YYEKEE (reference sequence). Trimming pared 0 bases from V and 4 bases from J, leaving 5 bases between. The CDR3 is 12 amino acids. CDR3 region: CASSLERYEQYF. CDR3 nucleotides: TGTGCCAGCAGCTTGGAACGATACGAGCAGTACTTC.

This clonotype has ten or more counts. This chain uses TRBV27 with TRBJ2-2; TRBD1 is a possible D gene (5 bases). Germline CDR1 reads MNHEY; CDR2 reads SMNVEV (reference sequence). The CDR3 consists of 14 residues. Trimming left V 6 bases short and J 6 bases short, with 14 bases between. CDR3 region: CASRTPQGSGELFF. In DNA, the CDR3 is TGTGCCAGCAGAACACCGCAGGGCTCCGGGGAGCTGTTTTTT.

Ten or more counts support this clonotype. The genes are TRBV4-2 and TRBJ2-3; D unclear. The germline gives CDR1 LGHNA, CDR2 YNFKEQ. The CDR3 sequence is 16 residues long. Trimming stripped 3 bases from V and 1 base from J, with 14 bases between. The CDR3 region has the DNA TGTGCCAGCAGCCAGGGCCTGGAAGAGGGCACAGATACGCAGTATTTT. Protein product: CASSQGLEEGTDTQYF.

This clonotype was recorded many times. The genes are TRBV5-1 and TRBJ1-4; no reliable D call. This CDR3 comprises 15 residues. Germline V gene data show CDR1 as SGHRS and CDR2 as YFSETQ. Trimming pared 4 bases from V and 8 bases from J, leaving 18 bases between. CDR3 nucleotide sequence: TGCGCCAGCAGCAAGGAGGCTCCGGGAAGGGAAAAACTGTTTTTT. This gives the protein CASSKEAPGREKLFF.

This clonotype was found a few times. The V call is TRBV4-1, the J call TRBJ1-2, with D possibly matching TRBD1 (5 bases). CDR3 length: 13 amino acids. The V end lost 1 base, the J end lost 14 bases, and 17 bases lay between the germline ends. Looked up from germline, CDR1 is MGHRA and CDR2 is YSYEKL. CDR3 DNA sequence: TGCGCCAGCAGCCAAGGGGTTGACAGCCCTAAGACCTTC. It translates to CASSQGVDSPKTF.

Only a few counts were recorded for this clonotype. The chain has TRBV28 and TRBJ2-7, with D unresolved. Trimming cost V 4 bases and J 2 bases, with 15 bases left between them. The CDR3 spans 15 residues. Germline CDR1 is MDHEN and CDR2 is SYDVKM. The CDR3 region is CASSSSVLKTYEQYF. CDR3 nucleotides: TGTGCCAGCAGTTCATCCGTTTTAAAGACCTACGAGCAGTACTTC.

On this clonotype itself: Just one base apart from a much larger clone, this may be a read error. The chain links TRBV9 to TRBJ1-2; perhaps TRBD1 as D (5 bases). The germline gives CDR1 SGDLS, CDR2 YYNGEE. Trimming cost V 4 bases and J 4 bases, with 17 bases left between them. The CDR3 is 15 residues long. CDR3 loop: CASSSPRGTAYGYTF. The DNA for the CDR3 is TGTGCCAGCAGCTCTCCACGAGGGACGGCCTATGGCTACACCTTC. Supplemented by reference TRBV9 and TRBJ1-2, the full variable domain reads DSGVTQTPKHLITATGQRVTLRCSPRSGDLSVYWYQQSLDQGLQFLIQYYNGEERAKGNILERFSAQQFPDLHSELNLSSLELGDSALYFCASSSPRGTAYGYTFGSGTRLTVV.

This clonotype was observed at least ten times. This chain connects TRBV5-1 to TRBJ1-2, with 9 bases lining up with TRBD1. CDR1 is SGHRS and CDR2 is YFSETQ in the germline V gene. After removal of 4 bases from V and 3 bases from J, the junction contained 7 bases not matched to a gene. The CDR3 spans 15 residues. For the CDR3, the DNA is TGCGCCAGCAGCGATTGGGACAGGGAATACTATGGCTACACCTTC. Its protein is CASSDWDREYYGYTF.

This clonotype was seen repeatedly, ten times or more. This chain links TRBV9 with TRBJ2-5; 8 bases map to TRBD1. Germline loops: CDR1 SGDLS, CDR2 YYNGEE. Trimming cost V 0 bases and J 0 bases; bases outside gene matches: 16. The CDR3 is 20 residues long. CDR3 sequence reads: CASSVGRGDRMRIYQETQYF. The DNA for the CDR3 is TGTGCCAGCAGCGTAGGAAGGGGGGACAGGATGAGGATCTACCAAGAGACCCAGTACTTC.